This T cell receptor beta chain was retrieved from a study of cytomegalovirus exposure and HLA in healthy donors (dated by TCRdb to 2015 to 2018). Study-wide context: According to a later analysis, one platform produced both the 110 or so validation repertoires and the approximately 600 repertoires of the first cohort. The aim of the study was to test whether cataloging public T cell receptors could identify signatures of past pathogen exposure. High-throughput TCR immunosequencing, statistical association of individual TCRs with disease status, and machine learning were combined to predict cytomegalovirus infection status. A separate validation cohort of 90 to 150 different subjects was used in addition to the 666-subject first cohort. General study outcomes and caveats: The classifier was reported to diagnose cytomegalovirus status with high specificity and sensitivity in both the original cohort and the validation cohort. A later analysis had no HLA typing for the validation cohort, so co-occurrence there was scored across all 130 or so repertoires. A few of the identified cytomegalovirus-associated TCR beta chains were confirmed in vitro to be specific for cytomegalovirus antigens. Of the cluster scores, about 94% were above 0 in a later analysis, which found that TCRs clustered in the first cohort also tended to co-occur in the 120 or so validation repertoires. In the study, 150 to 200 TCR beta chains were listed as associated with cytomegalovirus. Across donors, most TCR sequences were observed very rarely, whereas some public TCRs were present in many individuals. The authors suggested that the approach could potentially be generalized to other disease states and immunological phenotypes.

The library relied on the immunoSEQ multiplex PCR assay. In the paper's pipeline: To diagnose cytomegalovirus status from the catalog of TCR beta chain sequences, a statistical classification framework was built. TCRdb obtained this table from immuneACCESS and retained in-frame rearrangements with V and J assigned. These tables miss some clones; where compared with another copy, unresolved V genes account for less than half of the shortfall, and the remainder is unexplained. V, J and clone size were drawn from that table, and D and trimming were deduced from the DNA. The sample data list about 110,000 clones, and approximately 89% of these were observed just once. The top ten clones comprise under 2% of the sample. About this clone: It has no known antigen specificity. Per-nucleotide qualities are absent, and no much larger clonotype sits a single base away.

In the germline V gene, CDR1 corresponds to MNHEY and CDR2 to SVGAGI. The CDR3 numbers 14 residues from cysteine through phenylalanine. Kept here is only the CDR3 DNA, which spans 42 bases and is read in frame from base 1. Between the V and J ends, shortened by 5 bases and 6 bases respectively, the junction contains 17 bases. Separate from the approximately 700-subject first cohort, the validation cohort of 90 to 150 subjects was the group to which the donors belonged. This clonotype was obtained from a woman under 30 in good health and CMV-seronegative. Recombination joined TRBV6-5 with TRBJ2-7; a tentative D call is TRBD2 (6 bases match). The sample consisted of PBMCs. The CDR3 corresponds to CASSPTIGGTEQYF. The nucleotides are TGTGCCAGCAGTCCAACGATTGGCGGGACCGAGCAGTACTTC.